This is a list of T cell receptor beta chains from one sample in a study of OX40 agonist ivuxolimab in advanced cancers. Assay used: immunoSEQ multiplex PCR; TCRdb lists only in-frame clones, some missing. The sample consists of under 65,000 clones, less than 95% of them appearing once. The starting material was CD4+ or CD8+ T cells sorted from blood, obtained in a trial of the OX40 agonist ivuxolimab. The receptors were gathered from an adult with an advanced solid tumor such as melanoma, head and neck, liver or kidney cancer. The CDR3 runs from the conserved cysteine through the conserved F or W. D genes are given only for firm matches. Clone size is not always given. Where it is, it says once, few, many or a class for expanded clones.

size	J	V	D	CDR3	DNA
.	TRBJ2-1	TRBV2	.	CASSERLASYNEQFF	TGTGCCAGCAGTGAACGTCTAGCGTCCTACAATGAGCAGTTCTTC
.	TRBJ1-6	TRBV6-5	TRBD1	CASNQGGLVNSPLHF	TGTGCCAGCAATCAAGGGGGCTTGGTGAATTCACCCCTCCACTTT
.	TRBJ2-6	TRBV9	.	CASSVGLAGSGANVLTF	TGTGCCAGCAGCGTAGGGCTCGCGGGGTCTGGGGCCAACGTCCTGACTTTC
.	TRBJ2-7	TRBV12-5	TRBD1	CASGPLAGTGLYEQYF	TGTGCTAGTGGTCCGCTCGCCGGGACAGGTCTCTACGAGCAGTACTTC
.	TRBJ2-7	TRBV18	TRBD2	CASSPPSGREVEQYF	TGTGCCAGCTCACCACCCAGCGGGAGGGAGGTCGAGCAGTACTTC
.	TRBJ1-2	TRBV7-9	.	CASRNTGADGYTF	TGTGCCAGCAGAAATACTGGAGCCGATGGCTACACCTTC
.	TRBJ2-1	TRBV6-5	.	CATGKLASNEQFF	TGTGCCACGGGTAAGCTAGCCTCCAATGAGCAGTTCTTC
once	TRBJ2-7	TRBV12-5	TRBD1	CASGFSRTGSYEQYF	TGTGCTAGTGGTTTCTCTCGGACAGGGTCCTACGAGCAGTACTTC
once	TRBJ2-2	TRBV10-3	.	CASNTGGELFF	TGTGCCTCCAATACCGGCGGGGAGCTGTTTTTT
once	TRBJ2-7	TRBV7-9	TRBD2	CASSLRTSGTYEQYF	TGTGCCAGCAGCCTTCGGACTAGCGGGACTTACGAGCAGTACTTC
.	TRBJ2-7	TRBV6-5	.	CASSYGTSYEQYF	TGTGCCAGCAGTTACGGGACCTCCTACGAGCAGTACTTC
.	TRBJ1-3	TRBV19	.	CASRSFLSGNTIYF	TGTGCCAGTAGGTCCTTCCTATCTGGAAACACCATATATTTT
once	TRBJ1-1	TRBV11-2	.	CASSQGTNTEAFF	TGTGCCAGCAGCCAGGGGACTAACACTGAAGCTTTCTTT
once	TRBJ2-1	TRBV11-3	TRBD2	CASSLSFRLAGNNEQFF	TGTGCCAGCAGCTTAAGTTTCAGACTAGCGGGGAACAATGAGCAGTTCTTC
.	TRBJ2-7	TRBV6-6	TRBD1	CASSGQAYEQYF	TGTGCCAGCAGTGGACAGGCCTACGAGCAGTACTTC
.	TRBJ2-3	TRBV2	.	CASSVSHRWRYF	TGTGCCAGCAGTGTGTCGCACAGGTGGAGGTATTTT
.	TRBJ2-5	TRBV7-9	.	CASSPEGRLQKETQYF	TGTGCCAGCAGCCCAGAAGGGAGACTACAGAAAGAGACCCAGTACTTC
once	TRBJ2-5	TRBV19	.	CASSLSETQYF	TGTGCCAGTAGCCTCTCAGAGACCCAGTACTTC
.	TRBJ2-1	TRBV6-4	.	CASSPGGSGYNEQFF	TGTGCCAGCAGCCCCGGTGGTAGCGGCTACAATGAGCAGTTCTTC
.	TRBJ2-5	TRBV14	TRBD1	CASSHQPTGVGETQYF	TGTGCCAGCAGCCACCAACCGACAGGGGTCGGCGAGACCCAGTACTTC
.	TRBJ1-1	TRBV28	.	CASSLQHRNTEAFF	TGTGCCAGCAGTCTGCAACACAGGAACACTGAAGCTTTCTTT
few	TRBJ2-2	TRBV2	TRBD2	CASIGLAGATGELFF	TGTGCCAGCATTGGACTAGCGGGAGCTACCGGGGAGCTGTTTTTT
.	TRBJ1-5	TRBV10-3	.	CAISGQNQPQHF	TGTGCCATCAGTGGTCAGAATCAGCCCCAGCATTTT
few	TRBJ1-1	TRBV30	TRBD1	CAWSQGARTEAFF	TGTGCCTGGAGTCAGGGGGCACGGACTGAAGCTTTCTTT
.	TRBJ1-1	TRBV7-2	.	CASSLPGIDTEAFF	TGTGCCAGCAGCTTACCGGGGATCGACACTGAAGCTTTCTTT
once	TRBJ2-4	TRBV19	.	CASSEQGNIQYF	TGTGCCAGTAGTGAACAGGGAAACATTCAGTACTTC
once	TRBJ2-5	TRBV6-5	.	CASSYSGAGAAETQYF	TGTGCCAGCAGTTACTCGGGGGCGGGAGCGGCGGAGACCCAGTACTTC
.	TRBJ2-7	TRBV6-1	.	CASSEAPSYEQYF	TGTGCCAGCAGTGAAGCGCCGAGCTACGAGCAGTACTTC
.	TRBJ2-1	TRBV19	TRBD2	CASSTGGAGGLDEQFF	TGTGCCAGTAGTACTGGGGGGGCGGGAGGTTTAGATGAGCAGTTCTTC
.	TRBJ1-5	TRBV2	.	CASSARDVGNQPQHF	TGTGCCAGCAGCGCCCGGGACGTCGGCAATCAGCCCCAGCATTTT
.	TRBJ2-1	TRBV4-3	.	CASSQDQTTYNEQFF	TGCGCCAGCAGCCAAGATCAGACTACCTACAATGAGCAGTTCTTC
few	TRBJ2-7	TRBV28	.	CASSSSRGRREQYF	TGTGCCAGCAGTTCAAGTAGGGGCCGACGGGAGCAGTACTTC
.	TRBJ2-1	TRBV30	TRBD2	CAWRGQLAGGTNEQFF	TGTGCCTGGAGGGGACAACTAGCGGGAGGTACTAATGAGCAGTTCTTC
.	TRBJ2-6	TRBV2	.	CASSGSGANVLTF	TGTGCCAGCTCAGGTTCTGGGGCCAACGTCCTGACTTTC
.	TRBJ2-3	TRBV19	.	CASSLVSLLISGRTDTQYF	TGTGCCAGTAGTTTGGTCTCCCTACTAATTAGTGGAAGGACAGATACGCAGTATTTT
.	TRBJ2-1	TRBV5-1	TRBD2	CASRWQGSGRRNEQFF	TGCGCCAGCAGGTGGCAGGGTAGCGGGAGACGGAATGAGCAGTTCTTC
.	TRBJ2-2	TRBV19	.	CASSIDQGGGELFF	TGTGCCAGTAGTATAGATCAGGGTGGCGGGGAGCTGTTTTTT
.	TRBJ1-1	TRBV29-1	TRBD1	CSVARDRNMNTEAFF	TGCAGCGTTGCTAGGGACAGGAACATGAACACTGAAGCTTTCTTT
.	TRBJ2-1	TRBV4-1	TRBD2	CASSIVAGGLENEQFF	TGCGCCAGCAGCATTGTAGCGGGAGGGCTCGAGAATGAGCAGTTCTTC
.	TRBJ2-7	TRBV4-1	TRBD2	CASSQELAAVYEQYF	TGCGCCAGCAGCCAAGAACTAGCGGCAGTCTACGAGCAGTACTTC
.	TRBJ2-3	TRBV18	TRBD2	CASSPRLAGGSTDTQYF	TGTGCCAGCTCACCACGCCTAGCGGGAGGAAGCACAGATACGCAGTATTTT
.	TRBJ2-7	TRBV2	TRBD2	CASSEGFGTSVSYEQYF	TGTGCCAGCAGTGAAGGGTTTGGGACTAGCGTCTCCTACGAGCAGTACTTC
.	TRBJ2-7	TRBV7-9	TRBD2	CASSFGGLYEQYF	TGTGCCAGCAGCTTCGGGGGGTTGTACGAGCAGTACTTC
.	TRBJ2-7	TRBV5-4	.	CASSLWQRAYEQYF	TGTGCCAGCAGCCTTTGGCAGAGGGCTTACGAGCAGTACTTC
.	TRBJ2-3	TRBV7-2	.	CASSLAAQGGGTDTQYF	TGTGCCAGCAGCTTAGCGGCTCAGGGAGGTGGCACAGATACGCAGTATTTT
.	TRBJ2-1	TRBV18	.	CASSPEGAGGSYNEQFF	TGTGCCAGCTCACCAGAAGGAGCAGGGGGGTCCTACAATGAGCAGTTCTTC
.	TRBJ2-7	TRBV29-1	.	CSVEQGGTEQYF	TGCAGCGTTGAACAGGGAGGTACGGAGCAGTACTTC
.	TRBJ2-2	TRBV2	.	CASSVGGELFF	TGTGCCAGCAGTGTTGGGGGGGAGCTGTTTTTT
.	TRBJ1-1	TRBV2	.	CAQGRNTEAFF	TGTGCTCAGGGGCGGAACACTGAAGCTTTCTTT
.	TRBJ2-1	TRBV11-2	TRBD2	CASSLVRAGGGNEQFF	TGTGCCAGCAGCTTAGTTCGAGCGGGAGGGGGCAATGAGCAGTTCTTC
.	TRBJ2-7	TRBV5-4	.	CASSQDSLTYEQYF	TGTGCCAGCAGCCAGGACTCATTGACCTACGAGCAGTACTTC
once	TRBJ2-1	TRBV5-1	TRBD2	CASSLGGTSGHNEQFF	TGCGCCAGCAGCTTGGGGGGGACTAGCGGTCACAATGAGCAGTTCTTC
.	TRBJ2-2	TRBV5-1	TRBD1	CASSLGQGARTGELFF	TGCGCCAGCAGCTTGGGCCAGGGGGCGCGAACCGGGGAGCTGTTTTTT
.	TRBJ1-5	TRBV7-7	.	CASSIDRNQPQHF	TGTGCCAGCAGCATAGACAGAAATCAGCCCCAGCATTTT
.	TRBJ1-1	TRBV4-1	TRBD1	CASSQVTGAMNTEAFF	TGCGCCAGCAGCCAAGTCACAGGGGCCATGAACACTGAAGCTTTCTTT
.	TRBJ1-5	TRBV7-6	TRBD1	CASSSPGQGVVWSTQPQHF	TGTGCCAGCAGCTCGCCGGGACAGGGGGTGGTTTGGTCTACTCAGCCCCAGCATTTT
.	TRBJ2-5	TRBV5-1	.	CASRDLGETQYF	TGCGCCAGCAGAGATTTGGGAGAGACCCAGTACTTC